A single sample is the source of the 18 T cell receptor beta chains below, sequenced in a study of cytomegalovirus exposure and HLA in healthy donors. With 60 Vbeta and 13 Jbeta primers, the PCR was carried out. Clones were sequenced by immunoSEQ multiplex PCR, and TCRdb holds only the in-frame ones, with some missing. The repertoire holds under 150,000 clones, about 70% seen once, with under 2.5% in the top ten. The sequenced material came from PBMCs. All receptors come from a woman in her forties in good health and CMV-seronegative.

V usage is TRBV7-7 and J usage is TRBJ2-5; 9 bases are shared with TRBD2. Germline V gene lookup returns CDR1 SSHAT and CDR2 FNYEAQ (reference sequence). This CDR3 has 16 residues. J gave up 1 base and V 5 bases, and 8 bases lay outside the gene matches. In DNA, the CDR3 is TGTGCCAGCAGCCTAAGCGGGGGGTCCCTCCAAGAGACCCAGTACTTC. Its protein product is CASSLSGGSLQETQYF.

The chain recombines TRBV2 with TRBJ1-2; 9 positions match TRBD1. Trimming removed 6 bases from V and 6 bases from J; junction bases left unmatched: 8. The germline CDR1 and CDR2 sequences are SNHLY and FYNNEI. The CDR3 runs 14 residues. CDR3 nucleotide sequence: TGTGCCAGCAGCGATCCTACAGGGGGCGATGGCTACACCTTC. The encoded protein is CASSDPTGGDGYTF.

This clone was observed a few times. The rearrangement joins TRBV19 to TRBJ1-2; a weak D match, TRBD1 (6 bases). V lost 3 bases and J 8 bases, leaving 16 bases between the germline ends. The CDR3 is 14 amino acids. CDR1 and CDR2 (germline): LNHDA, SQIVND (reference sequence). Written as DNA, the CDR3 is TGTGCCAGTAGTATCACCAGAACAGGGAACGGCTACACCTTC. Translation gives CASSITRTGNGYTF.

This clone appeared once. This chain uses TRBV29-1 with TRBJ2-6; 9 bases match TRBD1. Germline CDR1 SQVTM, CDR2 ANQGSEA. This CDR3 has 17 amino acids. V trimming: 7 bases; J trimming: 0 bases; junction bases outside the gene matches: 10. The CDR3 loop is CSAKIGTGNSGANVLTF. CDR3 sequence (DNA): TGCAGCGCTAAAATCGGGACAGGGAACTCTGGGGCCAACGTCCTGACTTTC. The variable domain in full, with the rest retrieved from reference TRBV29-1 and TRBJ2-6, is SAVISQKPSRDICQRGTSLTIQCQVDSQVTMMFWYRQQPGQSLTLIATANQGSEATYESGFVIDKFPISRPNLTFSTLTVSNMSPEDSSIYLCSAKIGTGNSGANVLTFGAGSRLTVL.

The count of this clone is one. The chain employs TRBV18 and TRBJ1-1, with D hard to call. The CDR3 has 14 residues. Germline V gives CDR1 KGHSH, CDR2 LQKENI. V lost 3 bases, J lost 7 bases, and 15 bases lay in between. The CDR3 sequence: CASSPAVSRVEAFF. The CDR3 DNA reads TGTGCCAGCTCACCTGCGGTCAGCCGGGTTGAAGCTTTCTTT.

This clone was seen just once. V usage is TRBV27 and J usage is TRBJ2-6; TRBD2 matches at 7 bases. V trimming: 4 bases; J trimming: 0 bases; junction bases outside the gene matches: 9. The germline V gene encodes CDR1 MNHEY and CDR2 SMNVEV (reference sequence). The CDR3 sequence is 18 residues long. The CDR3 DNA follows: TGTGCCAGCAGTTCCCAGCGGGGCGATACCTCTGGGGCCAACGTCCTGACTTTC. Translating it yields CASSSQRGDTSGANVLTF.

This clone has only a few counts. The chain carries TRBV6-5 and TRBJ1-1; D may be TRBD1 (6 bases). Trimming left V 0 bases short and J 6 bases short, with 14 bases between. The germline V gene has CDR1 MNHEY and CDR2 SVGAGI. This CDR3 contains 15 residues. The CDR3: CASSYSTAGEPEAFF. CDR3 bases: TGTGCCAGCAGTTACTCAACGGCAGGGGAGCCTGAAGCTTTCTTT.

The rearrangement uses TRBV19 and TRBJ1-5, with 11 bases that match TRBD1. CDR1 LNHDA and CDR2 SQIVND come from the germline V gene (reference sequence). Trimming cost V 6 bases and J 4 bases; bases outside gene matches: 2. CDR3 length: 14 residues. The CDR3 region is CASRRDRGNQPQHF. CDR3 nucleotide sequence: TGTGCCAGTAGACGGGACAGGGGGAATCAGCCCCAGCATTTT.

This clone has a handful of counts. The rearrangement links TRBV5-1 to TRBJ2-1; TRBD2 is a possible D gene (5 bases). V was trimmed by 0 bases and J by 6 bases, leaving 7 bases between them. Germline V gives CDR1 SGHRS, CDR2 YFSETQ. This CDR3 comprises 13 residues. This chain's CDR3 is CASSLAGVNEQFF. CDR3 in DNA: TGCGCCAGCAGCTTGGCCGGGGTCAATGAGCAGTTCTTC.

This chain links TRBV29-1 with TRBJ2-1; 11 bases are shared with TRBD2. V lost 3 bases and J lost 7; bases outside the gene matches: 2. The CDR3 extends over 13 amino acids. The V gene's germline CDR1 is SQVTM and CDR2 ANQGSEA. CDR3 in DNA: TGCAGCGTTGATCGACTAGCGGGAAATGAGCAGTTCTTC. Translated, it gives CSVDRLAGNEQFF.

The chain employs TRBV7-9 and TRBJ2-1; D gene ambiguous. CDR1 is SEHNR and CDR2 is FQNEAQ in the germline V gene (reference sequence). The CDR3 is 14 residues long. With 1 base removed from V and 6 bases from J, the gap between germline ends came to 10 bases. In DNA, the CDR3 is TGTGCCAGCAGCTTAGGAGTTACCGGCAATGAGCAGTTCTTC. As protein: CASSLGVTGNEQFF.

The chain carries TRBV2 and TRBJ1-6; D gene ambiguous. Trimming took 1 base from V and 0 from J, leaving 13 bases between them. The CDR3 totals 18 residues. Germline CDR1 and CDR2: SNHLY and FYNNEI. The CDR3 DNA reads TGTGCCAGCAGTGAAGGATGGCAGTCCCGCTCCTATAATTCACCCCTCCACTTT. Translated: CASSEGWQSRSYNSPLHF.

The rearrangement links TRBV4-1 to TRBJ1-5; D is possibly TRBD1 (5 bases). V was cut by 1 base and J by 2 bases, with 15 bases left in between. Germline V CDR1 and CDR2: MGHRA, YSYEKL. The CDR3 totals 17 residues. The CDR3 DNA reads as TGCGCCAGCAGCCAAGTGCCCCCCGGGGGTGGCAATCAGCCCCAGCATTTT. It codes for CASSQVPPGGGNQPQHF.

This chain uses TRBV29-1 with TRBJ2-2, with TRBD1 matching 9 bases. The CDR3 runs 18 residues. The germline CDR1 and CDR2 sequences are SQVTM and ANQGSEA. After removal of 0 bases from V and 6 bases from J, the junction contained 14 bases not matched to a gene. The CDR3 DNA reads as TGCAGCGTTGAAGACCGTCCCGGGACAGGGAGAAGAGCCGGGGAGCTGTTTTTT. It yields the protein CSVEDRPGTGRRAGELFF.

V usage is TRBV25-1 and J usage is TRBJ1-3; possibly TRBD1 for D (5 bases). Germline assignment: CDR1 MGHDK and CDR2 SYGVNS. Trimming pared 8 bases from V and 0 bases from J, leaving 14 bases between. The CDR3 has 15 amino acids. The CDR3, as DNA: TGTGCCAGCCGAGATGCAGGGATCTCTGGAAACACCATATATTTT. Its translation is CASRDAGISGNTIYF.

This clone was picked up a small number of times. The chain employs TRBV30 and TRBJ2-1; TRBD2 agrees at 7 bases. From germline, CDR1 is GTSNPN and CDR2 SVGIG (reference sequence). The CDR3 consists of 16 residues. Trimming cost V 3 bases and J 0 bases; bases outside gene matches: 8. CDR3 loop: CAWRLTSRSSYNEQFF. The CDR3 bases are TGTGCCTGGAGGTTGACTAGCCGGAGCTCCTACAATGAGCAGTTCTTC. Full variable domain (rest looked up from reference TRBV30 and TRBJ2-1): SQTIHQWPATLVQPVGSPLSLECTVEGTSNPNLYWYRQAAGRGLQLLFYSVGIGQISSEVPQNLSASRPQDRQFILSSKKLLLSDSGFYLCAWRLTSRSSYNEQFFGPGTRLTVL.

The J gene is TRBJ2-7, the V gene TRBV7-2, with D perhaps matching TRBD1 (6 bases). Trimming shortened V by 2 bases and J by 6 bases, and 14 bases separated the two germline ends. The CDR3 totals 14 residues. Germline CDR1 SGHTA, CDR2 FQGNSA. CDR3 residues: CASSLSGRGSEQYF. DNA of the CDR3: TGTGCCAGCAGCTTATCGGGCAGGGGATCCGAGCAGTACTTC. Full variable domain (missing parts from reference TRBV7-2 and TRBJ2-7): GAGVSQSPSNKVTEKGKDVELRCDPISGHTALYWYRQSLGQGLEFLIYFQGNSAPDKSGLPSDRFSAERTGGSVSTLTIQRTQQEDSAVYLCASSLSGRGSEQYFGPGTRLTVT.

The chain carries TRBV7-2 and TRBJ2-4; TRBD1 matches 8 bases. The CDR3 contains 13 residues. Per the germline V gene, CDR1 is SGHTA and CDR2 is FQGNSA. Unmatched junction bases numbered 4, after V lost 5 bases and J lost 7 bases. CDR3 nucleotides: TGTGCCAGCAGCGATAACAGGGGGAACATTCAGTACTTC. Residues: CASSDNRGNIQYF. Combining the CDR3 with reference TRBV7-2 and TRBJ2-4 gives the whole variable domain GAGVSQSPSNKVTEKGKDVELRCDPISGHTALYWYRQSLGQGLEFLIYFQGNSAPDKSGLPSDRFSAERTGGSVSTLTIQRTQQEDSAVYLCASSDNRGNIQYFGAGTRLSVL.